Described below is a single T cell receptor beta chain sequence and its context. This sample was taken from a study of blood T cell repertoires in COVID-19. Participants, roughly 18 to 100 years old, spanned about 26 US areas. Recovered participants had two consecutive negative NP/OP PCR tests, healthcare professional clearance, or symptom resolution. Clones were sequenced by immunoSEQ multiplex PCR, and TCRdb holds only the in-frame ones, with some missing. Here the sample spans roughly 340,000 clones, 75% to 90% being singletons. Germline lookup yields CDR1 SGHRS and CDR2 YFSETQ. The CDR3 loop spans 16 amino acids. V was pared by 0 bases and J by 2 bases, with 12 bases between.

The chain uses TRBV5-1 and TRBJ2-1, with D unresolved. This clonotype was obtained from a young man who had recovered from COVID-19. Sequences were obtained from PBMCs or T cells enriched from blood (not recorded which). The CDR3 loop is CASSLGTGAAYNEQFF. CDR3 DNA sequence: TGCGCCAGCAGCTTGGGAACGGGTGCCGCCTACAATGAGCAGTTCTTC. Supplemented by reference TRBV5-1 and TRBJ2-1, the full variable domain reads KAGVTQTPRYLIKTRGQQVTLSCSPISGHRSVSWYQQTPGQGLQFLFEYFSETQRNKGNFPGRFSGRQFSNSRSEMNVSTLELGDSALYLCASSLGTGAAYNEQFFGPGTRLTVL.